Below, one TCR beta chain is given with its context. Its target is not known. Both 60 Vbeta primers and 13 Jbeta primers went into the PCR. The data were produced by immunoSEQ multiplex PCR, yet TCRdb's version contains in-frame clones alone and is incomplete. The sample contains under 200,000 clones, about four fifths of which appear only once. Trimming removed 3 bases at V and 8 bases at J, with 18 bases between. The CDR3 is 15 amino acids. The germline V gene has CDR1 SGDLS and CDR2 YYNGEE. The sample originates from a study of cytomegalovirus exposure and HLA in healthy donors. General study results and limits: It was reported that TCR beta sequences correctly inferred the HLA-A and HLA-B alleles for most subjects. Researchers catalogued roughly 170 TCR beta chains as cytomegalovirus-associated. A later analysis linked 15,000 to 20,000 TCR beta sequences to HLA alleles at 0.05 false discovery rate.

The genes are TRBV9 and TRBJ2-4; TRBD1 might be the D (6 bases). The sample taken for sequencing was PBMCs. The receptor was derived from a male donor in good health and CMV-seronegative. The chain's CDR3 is CASSAKPRQADIQYF. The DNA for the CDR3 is TGTGCCAGCAGCGCCAAACCCAGACAGGCTGACATTCAGTACTTC. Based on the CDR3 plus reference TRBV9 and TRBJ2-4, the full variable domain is DSGVTQTPKHLITATGQRVTLRCSPRSGDLSVYWYQQSLDQGLQFLIQYYNGEERAKGNILERFSAQQFPDLHSELNLSSLELGDSALYFCASSAKPRQADIQYFGAGTRLSVL.